This T cell receptor beta chain stems from a study of blood T cell repertoires in COVID-19. For the study at large: Both acute and convalescent COVID-19 samples were obtained from the United States, Italy and Spain. In each case, the material was cDNA or gDNA derived from T cells, B-cell-depleted T cells, or PBMCs.

The length of the CDR3 is 15 residues. Germline CDR1 MNHNY, CDR2 SVGAGI (reference sequence). The ends were cut back, 0 bases at V and 5 bases at J, with 13 bases in the middle. Authors' analysis steps: Estimation of nucleated cell counts was performed using reference gene primer amplification. Clones were sequenced by immunoSEQ multiplex PCR, and TCRdb holds only the in-frame ones, with some missing. V and J calls and clone size come straight from that table; D and trimming were deduced from the DNA. This sample has some 40,000 clones, with 84% found just once. The sequence was collected from a middle-aged man with active or convalescent COVID-19. The chain carries TRBV6-6 and TRBJ1-1; D may be TRBD1 (6 bases). Sequencing was performed on peripheral blood. The CDR3 sequence is CASSYSSRGETEAFF. The CDR3, as DNA: TGTGCCAGCAGTTACTCCTCCAGGGGAGAAACTGAAGCTTTCTTT.